Below are 8 T cell receptor beta chains sequenced from a single sample in a study of T cells after yellow fever vaccination. TCRdb used MiXCR to reprocess the 5' RACE reads, holding one entry per CDR3 protein. The table lists around 530,000 distinct CDR3 sequences, roughly 17% of them singletons. Here the sequenced sample was PBMCs, taken less than 6 days after the first yellow fever vaccination. The receptors derive from a man aged 18-30 years who received the YFV17D yellow fever vaccine.

This clonotype was counted a few times. This chain joins TRBV7-6 and TRBJ2-2; tentatively, D is TRBD2 (6 bases). In germline, CDR1 is SGHVS, CDR2 FNYEAQ. This CDR3 region has 18 residues. The V end was cut by 5 bases, the J end by 5 bases, with 24 bases between. The CDR3 region is CASSPLLAYPHGTGELFF. The CDR3 coding sequence is TGTGCCAGCAGCCCACTCCTAGCGTACCCCCACGGAACCGGGGAGCTGTTTTTT.

This clonotype was seen a handful of times. The CDR3 reads CATSPWTGDYGYTF. The CDR3 DNA sequence: TGTGCCACCAGCCCCTGGACAGGGGACTATGGCTACACCTTC. This chain connects TRBV15 to TRBJ1-2; 9 bases are a match to TRBD1. V lost 5 bases to trimming and J lost 3 bases; unmatched junction nucleotides: 4. The CDR3 length is 14 residues. In germline, CDR1 is LNHNV, CDR2 YYDKDF (reference sequence).

The chain joins TRBV11-2 to TRBJ2-7, with 7 bases aligning to TRBD1. The V segment lost 3 bases and the J segment 6 bases; nucleotides outside the gene matches: 5. Germline V gene lookup returns CDR1 SGHAT and CDR2 FQNNGV. The length of the CDR3 is 13 residues. The DNA for the CDR3 is TGTGCCAGCAGCTTTACAGGGGCGGGCGAGCAGTACGTC. Protein: CASSFTGAGEQYV.

This rearrangement joins TRBV7-2 to TRBJ1-1; 8 bases are a match to TRBD1. In germline, CDR1 is SGHTA, CDR2 FQGNSA. This CDR3 is built from 13 residues. Trimming at V came to 6 bases and at J to 6 bases, leaving 6 bases not matched to a gene. The CDR3 spells CASRVTGAAEAFF. The CDR3 coding sequence is TGTGCCAGCAGGGTGACAGGGGCAGCTGAAGCTTTCTTT.

CDR3 coding DNA: TGTGCCAGCAGCTTGCTCTGGACAGGGAGGGCCTATGGCTACACCTTC. Its translation is CASSLLWTGRAYGYTF. This chain uses TRBV5-6 with TRBJ1-2, with 8 bases fitting TRBD1. The ends lost 1 base at V and 4 bases at J; junction bases unmatched: 9. The CDR3 runs to 16 residues. Germline lookup yields CDR1 SGHDT and CDR2 YYEEEE.

This clonotype was picked up a small number of times. The chain combines TRBV6-1 with TRBJ2-7; 8 bases are a match to TRBD1. This CDR3 is built from 14 residues. Germline V gives CDR1 MNHNS, CDR2 SASEGT. The V gene end was trimmed by 6 bases and the J gene end by 1 base; junction bases not matched to a gene: 5. CDR3 in amino acids: CASRPRQGSYEQYF. In nucleotides, the CDR3 is TGTGCCAGCAGGCCTAGACAGGGGTCCTACGAGCAGTACTTC.

The gene calls are TRBV15 and TRBJ1-2; D call uncertain. The CDR3 is made up of 15 amino acids. Trimming took off 3 bases at V and 5 bases at J, with 16 bases between the two ends. Germline loops: CDR1 LNHNV, CDR2 YYDKDF (reference sequence). CDR3 coding DNA: TGTGCCACCAGCAGCACCCCGGGGAGCTCTTATGGCTACACCTTC. It is translated as CATSSTPGSSYGYTF.

Here the CDR3 DNA reads TGTGCCAGCAGCTTAGTCGGGGACGGGACACTGGAGACCCAGTACTTC. Protein product: CASSLVGDGTLETQYF. This chain joins TRBV7-9 and TRBJ2-5; D possibly corresponds to TRBD1 (6 bases). The germline V gene has CDR1 SEHNR and CDR2 FQNEAQ (reference sequence). V was pared by 1 base and J by 5 bases, with 17 bases between. The CDR3 is 16 amino acids.